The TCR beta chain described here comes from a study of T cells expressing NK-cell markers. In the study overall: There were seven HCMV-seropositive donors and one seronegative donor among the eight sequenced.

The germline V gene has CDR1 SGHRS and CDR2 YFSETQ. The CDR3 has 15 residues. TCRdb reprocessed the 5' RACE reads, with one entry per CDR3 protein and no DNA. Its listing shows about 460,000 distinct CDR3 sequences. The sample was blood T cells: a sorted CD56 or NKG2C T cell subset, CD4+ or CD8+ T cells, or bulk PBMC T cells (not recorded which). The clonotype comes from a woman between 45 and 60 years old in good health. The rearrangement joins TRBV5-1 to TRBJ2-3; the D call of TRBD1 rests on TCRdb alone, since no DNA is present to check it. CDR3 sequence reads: CASSRTGTSSDTQYF.